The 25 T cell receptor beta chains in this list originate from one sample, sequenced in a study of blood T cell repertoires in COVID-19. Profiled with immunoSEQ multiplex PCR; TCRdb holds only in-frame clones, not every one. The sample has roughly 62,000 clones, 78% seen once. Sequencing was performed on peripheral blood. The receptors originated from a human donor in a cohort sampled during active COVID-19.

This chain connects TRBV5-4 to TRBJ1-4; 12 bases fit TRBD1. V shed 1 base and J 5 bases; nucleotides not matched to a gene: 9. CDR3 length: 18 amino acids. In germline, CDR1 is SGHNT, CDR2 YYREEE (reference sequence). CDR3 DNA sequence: TGTGCCAGCAGCTTGCTTGGGACAGGGGGCGCGGGGAATGAAAAACTGTTTTTT. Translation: CASSLLGTGGAGNEKLFF.

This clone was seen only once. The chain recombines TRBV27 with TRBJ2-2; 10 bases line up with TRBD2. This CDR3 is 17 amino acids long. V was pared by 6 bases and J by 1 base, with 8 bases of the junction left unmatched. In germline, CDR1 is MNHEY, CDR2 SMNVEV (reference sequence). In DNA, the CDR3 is TGTGCCAGCAGGGTAGCGGGGGGCGCGCTGAACACCGGGGAGCTGTTTTTT. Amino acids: CASRVAGGALNTGELFF.

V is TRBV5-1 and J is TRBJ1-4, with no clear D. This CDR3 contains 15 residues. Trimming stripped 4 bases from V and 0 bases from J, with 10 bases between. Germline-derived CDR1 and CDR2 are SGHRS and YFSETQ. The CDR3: CASSPSQATNEKLFF. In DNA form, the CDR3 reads TGCGCCAGCAGCCCTTCCCAGGCAACTAATGAAAAACTGTTTTTT.

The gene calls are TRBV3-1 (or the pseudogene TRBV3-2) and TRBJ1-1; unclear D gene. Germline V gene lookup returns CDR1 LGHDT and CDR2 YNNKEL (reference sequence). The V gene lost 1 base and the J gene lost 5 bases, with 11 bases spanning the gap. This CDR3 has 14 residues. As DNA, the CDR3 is TGTGCCAGCAGCCAAGTAGGAGCGGAAACTGAAGCTTTCTTT. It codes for CASSQVGAETEAFF.

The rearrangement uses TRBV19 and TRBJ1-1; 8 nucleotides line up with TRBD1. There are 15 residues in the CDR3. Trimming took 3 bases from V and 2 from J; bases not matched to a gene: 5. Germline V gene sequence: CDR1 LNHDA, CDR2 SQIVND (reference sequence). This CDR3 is CASSMWDRLNTEAFF. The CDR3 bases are TGTGCCAGTAGTATGTGGGACAGGCTTAACACTGAAGCTTTCTTT.

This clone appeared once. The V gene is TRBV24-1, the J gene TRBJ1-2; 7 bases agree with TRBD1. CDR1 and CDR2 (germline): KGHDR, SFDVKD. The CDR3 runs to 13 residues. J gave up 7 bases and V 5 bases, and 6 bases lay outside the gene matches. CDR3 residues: CATSAKGAGGYTF. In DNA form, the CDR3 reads TGTGCCACCAGTGCGAAGGGGGCCGGTGGCTACACCTTC.

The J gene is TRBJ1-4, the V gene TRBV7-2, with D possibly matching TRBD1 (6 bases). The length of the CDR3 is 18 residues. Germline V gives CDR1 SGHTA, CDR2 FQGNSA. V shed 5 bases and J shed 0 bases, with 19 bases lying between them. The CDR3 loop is CASSPRGLGSATNEKLFF. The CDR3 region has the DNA TGTGCCAGCAGCCCAAGGGGGTTGGGATCTGCAACTAATGAAAAACTGTTTTTT.

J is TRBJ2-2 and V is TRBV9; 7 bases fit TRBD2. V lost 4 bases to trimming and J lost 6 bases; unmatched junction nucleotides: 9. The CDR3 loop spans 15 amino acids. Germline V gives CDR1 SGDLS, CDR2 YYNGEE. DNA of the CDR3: TGTGCCAGCAGCCCGTTGGCGGGGGACGCCGGGGAGCTGTTTTTT. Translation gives CASSPLAGDAGELFF.

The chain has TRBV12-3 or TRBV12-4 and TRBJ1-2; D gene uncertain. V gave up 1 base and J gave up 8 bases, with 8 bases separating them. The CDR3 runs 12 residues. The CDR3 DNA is TGTGCCAGCAGTTTAGTGTCCGGGGGCTACACCTTC. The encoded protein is CASSLVSGGYTF.

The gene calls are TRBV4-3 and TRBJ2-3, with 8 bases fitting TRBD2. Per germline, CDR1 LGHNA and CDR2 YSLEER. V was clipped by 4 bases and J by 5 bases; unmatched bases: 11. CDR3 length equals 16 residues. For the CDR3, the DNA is TGCGCCAGCAGCCTCGCCCCTAGCGGGTTAAGAGATACGCAGTATTTT. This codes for CASSLAPSGLRDTQYF.

CDR3 region: CASSHGIPDEAFF. The CDR3 coding sequence is TGTGCCAGCAGCCACGGGATACCTGATGAAGCTTTCTTT. The J gene is TRBJ1-1, the V gene TRBV3-1 (or the pseudogene TRBV3-2); D not certain. V lost 3 bases and J lost 7, with 12 bases in between. The CDR3 is 13 residues long. Germline CDR1 and CDR2: LGHDT and YNNKEL (reference sequence).

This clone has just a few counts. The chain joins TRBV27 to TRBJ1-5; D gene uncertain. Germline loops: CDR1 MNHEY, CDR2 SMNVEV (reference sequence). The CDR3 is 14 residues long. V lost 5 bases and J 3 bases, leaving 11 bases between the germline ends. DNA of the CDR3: TGTGCCAGCAGTCCCCAGAACCCCAATCAGCCCCAGCATTTT. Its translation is CASSPQNPNQPQHF.

The DNA for the CDR3 is TGTGCCAGCAGGATACCGGGGGGGGCCTATGAGCAGTTCTTC. It is translated as CASRIPGGAYEQFF. The chain has TRBV28 and TRBJ2-1; TRBD2 matches 8 bases. CDR3 size: 14 residues. Losses at the gene ends were 6 bases for V and 8 bases for J; bases not matched to a gene: 9. The germline gives CDR1 MDHEN, CDR2 SYDVKM.

The CDR3: CASSYPGQGHLIPGETQYF. The CDR3 DNA reads TGTGCCAGCAGTTACCCGGGACAGGGCCACTTAATCCCCGGGGAGACCCAGTACTTC. The chain is built from TRBV2 and TRBJ2-5; TRBD1 agrees at 9 bases. The CDR3 length is 19 residues. Looked up from germline, CDR1 is SNHLY and CDR2 is FYNNEI. The trim removed 5 bases at V and 5 bases at J, leaving 21 bases unmatched.

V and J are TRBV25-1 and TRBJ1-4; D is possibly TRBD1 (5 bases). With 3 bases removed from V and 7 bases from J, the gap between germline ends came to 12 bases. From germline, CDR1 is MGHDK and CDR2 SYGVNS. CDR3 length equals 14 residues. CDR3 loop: CASSDGGSGEKLFF. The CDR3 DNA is TGTGCCAGCAGTGACGGGGGAAGTGGTGAAAAACTGTTTTTT.

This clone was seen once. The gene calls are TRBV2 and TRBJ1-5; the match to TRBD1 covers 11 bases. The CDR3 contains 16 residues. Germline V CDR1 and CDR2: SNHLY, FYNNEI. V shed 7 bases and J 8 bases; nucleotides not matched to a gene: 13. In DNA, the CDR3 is TGTGCCAGCAACCTGCAGCTCGGGACAGGGGGAAAGCCCCAGCATTTT. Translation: CASNLQLGTGGKPQHF.

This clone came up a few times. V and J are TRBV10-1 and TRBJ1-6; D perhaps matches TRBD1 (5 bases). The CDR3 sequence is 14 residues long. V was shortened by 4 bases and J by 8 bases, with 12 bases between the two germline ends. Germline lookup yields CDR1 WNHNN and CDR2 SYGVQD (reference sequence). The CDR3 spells CASSGPGLDSPLHF. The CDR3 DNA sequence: TGCGCCAGCAGTGGTCCAGGGCTGGATTCACCCCTCCACTTT.

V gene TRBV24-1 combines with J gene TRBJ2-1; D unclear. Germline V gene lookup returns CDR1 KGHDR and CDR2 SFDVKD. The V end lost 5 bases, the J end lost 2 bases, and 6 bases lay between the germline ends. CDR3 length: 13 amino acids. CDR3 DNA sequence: TGTGCCACCAGTGGTGGGCCCTACAATGAGCAGTTCTTC. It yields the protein CATSGGPYNEQFF.

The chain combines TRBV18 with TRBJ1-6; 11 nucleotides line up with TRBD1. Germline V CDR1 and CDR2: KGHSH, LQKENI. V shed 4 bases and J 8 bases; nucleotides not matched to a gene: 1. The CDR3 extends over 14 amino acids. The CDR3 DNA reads TGTGCCAGCTCACGGACAGGGGGCGATTCACCCCTCCACTTT. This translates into CASSRTGGDSPLHF.

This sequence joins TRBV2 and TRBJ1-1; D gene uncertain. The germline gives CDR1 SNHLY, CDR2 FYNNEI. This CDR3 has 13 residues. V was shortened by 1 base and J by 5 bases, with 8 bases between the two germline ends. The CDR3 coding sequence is TGTGCCAGCAGTGAAGGGCGGGGAACTGAAGCTTTCTTT. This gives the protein CASSEGRGTEAFF. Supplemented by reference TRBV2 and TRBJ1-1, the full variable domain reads EPEVTQTPSHQVTQMGQEVILRCVPISNHLYFYWYRQILGQKVEFLVSFYNNEISEKSEIFDDQFSVERPDGSNFTLKIRSTKLEDSAMYFCASSEGRGTEAFFGQGTRLTVV.

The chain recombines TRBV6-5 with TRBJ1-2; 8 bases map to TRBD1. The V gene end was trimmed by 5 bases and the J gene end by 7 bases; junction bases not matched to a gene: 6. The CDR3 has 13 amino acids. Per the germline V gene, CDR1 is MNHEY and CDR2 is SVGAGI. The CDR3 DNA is TGTGCCAGCAGTCTGACAGGGGTGGGTGGCTACACCTTC. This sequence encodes CASSLTGVGGYTF.

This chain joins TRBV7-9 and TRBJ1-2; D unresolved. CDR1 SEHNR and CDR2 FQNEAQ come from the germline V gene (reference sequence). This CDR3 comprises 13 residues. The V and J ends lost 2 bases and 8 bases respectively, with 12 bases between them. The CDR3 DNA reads TGTGCCAGCAGCTTAACAGAGGGCAGGGGCTACACCTTC. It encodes CASSLTEGRGYTF.

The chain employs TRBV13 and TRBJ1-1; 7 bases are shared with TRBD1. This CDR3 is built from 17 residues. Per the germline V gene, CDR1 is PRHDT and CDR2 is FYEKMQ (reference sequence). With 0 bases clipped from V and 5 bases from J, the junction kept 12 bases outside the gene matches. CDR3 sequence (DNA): TGTGCCAGCAGCTTAGGAAGGACAGGCGAAGTCAGGACTGAAGCTTTCTTT. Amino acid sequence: CASSLGRTGEVRTEAFF.

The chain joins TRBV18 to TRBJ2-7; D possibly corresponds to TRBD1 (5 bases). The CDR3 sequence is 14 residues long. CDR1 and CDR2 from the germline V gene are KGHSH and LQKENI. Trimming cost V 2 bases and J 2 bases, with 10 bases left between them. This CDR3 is CASSPLDTAYEQYF. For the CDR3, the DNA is TGTGCCAGCTCACCATTGGACACCGCCTACGAGCAGTACTTC.

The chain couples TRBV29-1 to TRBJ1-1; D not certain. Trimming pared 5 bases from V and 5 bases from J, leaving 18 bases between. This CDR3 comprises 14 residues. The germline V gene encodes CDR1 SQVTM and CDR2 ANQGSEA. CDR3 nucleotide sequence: TGCAGCGTTATGTTCCGTCTTGCGGGGACTGAAGCTTTCTTT. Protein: CSVMFRLAGTEAFF.